This T cell receptor beta chain was captured by sequencing in a study of Graves' ophthalmopathy and Graves' hyperthyroidism (dated by TCRdb to between 2017 and 2018). Looking at the study overall: Peripheral blood was collected at initial diagnosis, prior to any treatment. The study used signatures of the TCR beta repertoire to tell Graves' ophthalmopathy apart from Graves' hyperthyroidism and to predict which patients would progress to ophthalmopathy. In total, approximately 140 blood samples were TCR-sequenced: fewer than 50 ophthalmopathy, some 75 hyperthyroidism and about 17 hyperthyroidism-to-ophthalmopathy patients. To explore V-J signatures that separate ophthalmopathy from hyperthyroidism, a discovery set of about a hundred patients was enrolled, consisting of 40 to 45 with ophthalmopathy and roughly 57 with stable hyperthyroidism. An independent validation cohort comprised fewer than 20 hyperthyroidism patients and 15 to 17 patients who later progressed from hyperthyroidism to ophthalmopathy. In six hyperthyroidism patients, T-cell repertoires of thyroid tissue and blood were compared. Following sampling, methimazole starting at 30 mg daily was administered to hyperthyroidism patients, and high-dose intravenous methylprednisolone was administered to ophthalmopathy patients. What the study reported, not specific to this receptor: Most of the expanded thyroid clonotypes with a frequency above 0.001 were also detected in blood, and it was suggested that the thyroid immune response may be reflected by blood repertoires. In validation, the model predicted ophthalmopathy progression with less than 71% sensitivity and around 72% specificity; around twelve predicted patients were CT-confirmed with GO in a median of 6.5 months. In cross-validation, the 13-signature model distinguished ophthalmopathy from stable hyperthyroidism with about 90% sensitivity and around 81% specificity, and in the test set the corresponding values were 80% and 75%. Sample size was not statistically predetermined, and group allocation was not concealed from the investigators.

Ophthalmopathy patients had moderately to severely active disease, Clinical Activity Score of at least 3, NOSPECS grade of at least 4, and disease duration under 3 months. Anyone with other autoimmune diseases, uncontrolled infections, pregnancy or lactation was excluded from the study. Diagnosis relied on clinical symptoms, serum thyroxine, TRAb, thyroid ultrasound and orbital computed tomography. Using Ficoll-Paque density gradient centrifugation, PBMCs were isolated from less than 13 ml of fresh peripheral blood. Total RNA was extracted with Trizol reagent and quality-checked on an Agilent 2100 Bioanalyzer. This clonotype was counted at least ten times. Its binding antigen is unknown. No base qualities exist here, and no much larger clone lies one base off it. The CDR3 sequence holds 18 residues, the cysteine and phenylalanine included. The DNA shown is the 54-base CDR3, in frame from base 1. Trimming at the junction amounts to 0 bases on V and 0 bases on J, and the germline ends lie 14 bases apart. As encoded in the germline V gene, CDR1 is LGHNA while CDR2 is YSLEER.

For repertoire sequencing, the TCR beta CDR3 regions were amplified from RNA transcripts. A first-round RT-PCR used HTBI primers with the Qiagen OneStep RT-PCR kit, followed by a second-round multiplex PCR, size selection and purification. Sequencing of the libraries was carried out on an Illumina HiSeq2000 in paired-end mode with 100 bp reads. The source study handled its data this way. SOAPnuke was used to process the reads, throwing out any read that had adapters, had uncalled bases, had a mean Phred below 15, or lacked an exact constant-primer or identifier match. High-quality paired reads were merged with COPE v1.2.5. Each unique nucleotide sequence was defined as a clonotype, and clonotypes were aligned to IMGT TRB V, D and J references with MiTCR v1.1. Only V-J combinations with frequency above 0.0001 were analysed, covering around 99% of repertoires. For each V-J combination, a TCR clonal expansion and chaos score was defined as F50 clonal expansion divided by the chaos observed in the TCRdist matrix. Welch's t-statistics and random forest were used to narrow the features down to about twelve V-J combinations, which were then fed into a naive Bayes classifier. The similarity between thyroid and blood repertoires was quantified using the Morisita-Horn index. TCRdb handled the public reads itself, with Q25 trimming in fastp and clone calling in MiXCR, and kept productive beta chains. Rows are unified per CDR3 protein, each entry keeping the most common DNA and genes. The V and J calls here are based on TCRdb, not the publication. The sample has under 350,000 distinct CDR3 sequences on record, roughly a sixth of them singletons. Clones ranked in the top ten supply approximately 13% of the sample.

The sequence links TRBV4-3 to TRBJ2-2; 5 matching bases give a weak D call of TRBD2. Material for sequencing was peripheral blood. This receptor was taken from an adult man with Graves' ophthalmopathy. In nucleotides, the sequence is TGCGCCAGCAGCCAAGATCTCGGGGAAAGTGCGAACACCGGGGAGCTGTTTTTT. This translates into CASSQDLGESANTGELFF.